The clone carrying this T cell receptor beta chain was found many times. Its matching antigen is unknown. Each donor's blood draw was approximately 10 milliliters of peripheral blood. With each sample, at least 5 micrograms of total RNA were extracted. Per the germline V gene, CDR1 is LGHDT and CDR2 is YNNKEL (reference sequence). The CDR3 extends over 15 amino acids. V trimming: 3 bases; J trimming: 0 bases; junction bases outside the gene matches: 2. Combining a sample-barcoded 5' primer with a J-beta primer mix, a second PCR ran for 7 to 11 cycles. TCRdb reprocessed the 5' RACE reads via MiXCR and lists one record per CDR3 protein. In the table there are about 730,000 distinct CDR3 sequences, approximately 43% of which are singletons. This entry is derived from a study of blood T cells in healthy people across ages. Study at large: Capturing about one barcoded beta molecule per two T cells was achieved by template switching. Study observations and caveats: Long-lived donors had more naive CD4+ cells and higher diversity than aged donors.

This rearrangement joins TRBV3-1 to TRBJ2-4; TRBD1 matches 7 bases. The material sequenced was blood. The sequence derives from a woman aged 60 to 75 in good health. CDR3 nucleotides: TGTGCCAGCAGCCATACAGGGGTAGCCAAAAACATTCAGTACTTC. The encoded protein is CASSHTGVAKNIQYF.